These 29 T cell receptor beta chains share one sample of origin, sequenced in a study of vaccination and CD4 T cells after COVID-19. The antigens these receptors bind are not known. The Oncomine TCR Beta short-read assay sequenced DNA from cultured CD4+ T cells. One entry per CDR3 protein, called by TCRdb with MiXCR from the PCR reads. The data contain roughly 15,000 distinct CDR3 sequences, around two fifths of them singletons. Treatment meaning: approximately nine-day PBMC culture with coronavirus spike peptide pools or control peptides (ViraFEST assay). Sequenced sample: CD4+ T cells from blood, cultured in vitro. Receptors were obtained from a human donor who had recovered from COVID-19.

The chain links TRBV9 to TRBJ2-5, with TRBD2 matching over 8 bases. Germline trimming cut 2 bases from V and 4 bases from J; bases unmatched to any gene: 4. The germline V gene has CDR1 SGDLS and CDR2 YYNGEE. This CDR3 is 14 amino acids long. The CDR3 region has the DNA TGTGCCAGCAGCGTTAGCGGGACCCGAGAGACCCAGTACTTC. Translation gives CASSVSGTRETQYF.

The V call is TRBV15, the J call TRBJ2-1; no reliable D call. Germline CDR1 LNHNV, CDR2 YYDKDF (reference sequence). V lost 9 bases to trimming and J lost 0 bases, with 18 bases between them. The CDR3 is made up of 16 amino acids. The CDR3 DNA reads TGTGCCACAAAGTCTAAGACTCCCGACTCCTACAATGAGCAGTTCTTC. Residues: CATKSKTPDSYNEQFF.

This clonotype was seen once. This chain uses TRBV20-1 with TRBJ1-1; 8 bases are shared with TRBD1. Trimming removed 6 bases from V and 1 base from J; junction bases left unmatched: 10. The CDR3 totals 15 residues. From germline, CDR1 is DFQATT and CDR2 SNEGSKA (reference sequence). CDR3: CSASGGTGTNTEAFF. In DNA form, the CDR3 reads TGCAGTGCCAGTGGGGGGACAGGCACGAACACTGAAGCTTTCTTT.

The V and J genes are TRBV10-3 and TRBJ2-3, with D unclear. The V and J ends lost 4 bases and 1 base respectively, with 6 bases between them. Germline V CDR1 and CDR2: ENHRY, SYGVKD. The CDR3 runs to 13 residues. The CDR3 sequence is CAISGTGTDTQYF. CDR3 bases: TGTGCCATCAGTGGAACAGGCACAGATACGCAGTATTTT.

The rearrangement joins TRBV20-1 to TRBJ1-6; D not resolved. The V gene's germline CDR1 is DFQATT and CDR2 SNEGSKA (reference sequence). The CDR3 spans 15 residues. V was cut by 2 bases and J by 4 bases, with 12 bases left in between. CDR3 residues: CSARRLLSYNSPLHF. In nucleotides, the CDR3 is TGCAGTGCTAGAAGACTCCTCTCTTATAATTCACCCCTCCACTTT.

This clonotype was observed a few times. The genes are TRBV20-1 and TRBJ2-5; 10 bases are a match to TRBD2. Looked up from germline, CDR1 is DFQATT and CDR2 is SNEGSKA (reference sequence). J gave up 1 base and V 3 bases, and 5 bases lay outside the gene matches. CDR3 length: 15 amino acids. The CDR3 loop reads CSASPGLALQETQYF. The CDR3 bases are TGCAGTGCTAGCCCGGGACTAGCGCTCCAAGAGACCCAGTACTTC.

This sequence joins TRBV27 and TRBJ2-3; D gene uncertain. From germline, CDR1 is MNHEY and CDR2 SMNVEV (reference sequence). V lost 8 bases to trimming and J lost 3 bases, with 15 bases between them. This CDR3 region has 14 residues. DNA for the CDR3: TGTGCCAGCTGGACCTTCGCCCAGACAGATACGCAGTATTTT. It specifies CASWTFAQTDTQYF.

The chain combines TRBV10-1 with TRBJ2-3, with D possibly being TRBD2 (5 bases). Germline CDR1 reads WNHNN; CDR2 reads SYGVQD (reference sequence). The CDR3 runs to 13 residues. V lost 8 bases and J 4 bases, leaving 13 bases between the germline ends. CDR3 sequence (DNA): TGCGCCAGCCCCCCCGGGGTATCAGATACGCAGTATTTT. Translation gives CASPPGVSDTQYF.

The chain carries TRBV12-3 or TRBV12-4 and TRBJ2-5; a possible D gene is TRBD1 (5 bases). Trimming shortened V by 2 bases and J by 4 bases, and 17 bases separated the two germline ends. This CDR3 has 16 residues. The CDR3 is CASSLSLRVVGETQYF. CDR3 DNA sequence: TGTGCCAGCAGTTTATCGCTCAGGGTAGTTGGAGAGACCCAGTACTTC.

This clonotype turned up a few times. V and J are TRBV7-3 and TRBJ2-1, with 7 bases matching TRBD2. This CDR3 is 14 amino acids long. V trimming: 5 bases; J trimming: 1 base; junction bases outside the gene matches: 2. Germline V gives CDR1 SGHTA, CDR2 FQGTGA. CDR3 DNA: TGTGCCAGCAGCAGGGACTATTCCTACAATGAGCAGTTCTTC. The encoded protein is CASSRDYSYNEQFF. The variable domain in full, with the rest retrieved from reference TRBV7-3 and TRBJ2-1, is GAGVSQTPSNKVTEKGKYVELRCDPISGHTALYWYRQSLGQGPEFLIYFQGTGAADDSGLPNDRFFAVRPEGSVSTLKIQRTERGDSAVYLCASSRDYSYNEQFFGPGTRLTVL.

This chain links TRBV6-1 with TRBJ2-7; TRBD2 is a possible D gene (6 bases). This CDR3 comprises 13 residues. The germline V gene encodes CDR1 MNHNS and CDR2 SASEGT. Trimming cost V 7 bases and J 7 bases, with 17 bases left between them. CDR3 nucleotides: TGTGCCAGCACACCGGGACTGCTGAGGGAGCAGTACTTC. It codes for CASTPGLLREQYF.

This clonotype showed up just once. The CDR3 DNA follows: TGCGCCAGCAGCTCCACCGGGACACAGGGTCGGGATGAGCAGTTCTTC. This translates into CASSSTGTQGRDEQFF. V gene TRBV5-1 combines with J gene TRBJ2-1, with D possibly matching TRBD1 (6 bases). The CDR3 spans 16 residues. CDR1 and CDR2 (germline): SGHRS, YFSETQ. Trimming pared 3 bases from V and 8 bases from J, leaving 21 bases between.

This chain uses TRBV20-1 with TRBJ1-1; the D gene is possibly TRBD1 (5 bases). CDR3 length: 12 amino acids. Germline V CDR1 and CDR2: DFQATT, SNEGSKA (reference sequence). Trimming stripped 3 bases from V and 6 bases from J, with 11 bases between. The CDR3 reads CSASPGLSEAFF. Here the CDR3 DNA reads TGCAGTGCTAGCCCGGGGCTGTCTGAAGCTTTCTTT.

This clonotype was detected only a few times. The V and J genes are TRBV27 and TRBJ2-2; D call uncertain. With 5 bases removed from V and 6 bases from J, the gap between germline ends came to 4 bases. This CDR3 comprises 11 residues. Looked up from germline, CDR1 is MNHEY and CDR2 is SMNVEV (reference sequence). Here the CDR3 reads CASSASGELFF. In DNA, the CDR3 is TGTGCCAGCAGTGCCTCCGGGGAGCTGTTTTTT.

The chain links TRBV30 to TRBJ2-1; 8 bases are a match to TRBD1. With 4 bases clipped from V and 7 bases from J, the junction kept 9 bases outside the gene matches. The germline V gene has CDR1 GTSNPN and CDR2 SVGIG (reference sequence). The CDR3 sequence is 14 residues long. The CDR3 sequence: CAWNAGGAWNEQFF. The CDR3 DNA reads TGTGCCTGGAACGCAGGGGGCGCATGGAATGAGCAGTTCTTC.

This clonotype has just a few counts. This rearrangement joins TRBV5-4 to TRBJ2-7, with D perhaps matching TRBD1 (6 bases). Germline lookup yields CDR1 SGHNT and CDR2 YYREEE (reference sequence). This CDR3 region has 14 residues. Trimming stripped 1 base from V and 3 bases from J, with 11 bases between. CDR3 loop: CASSLTQGIYEQYF. CDR3 nucleotides: TGTGCCAGCAGCTTGACTCAGGGGATCTACGAGCAGTACTTC.

This clonotype turned up a few times. The chain has TRBV5-1 and TRBJ2-2; TRBD1 aligns across 9 bases. This CDR3 contains 15 residues. Looked up from germline, CDR1 is SGHRS and CDR2 is YFSETQ. V dropped 7 bases and J dropped 0; count of bases not matched to a gene: 4. The CDR3 DNA follows: TGCGCCAGCTCAACAGGGGGCACGAACACCGGGGAGCTGTTTTTT. Its translation: CASSTGGTNTGELFF.

This chain connects TRBV7-9 to TRBJ1-2; D may be TRBD1 (5 bases). The ends were cut back, 3 bases at V and 3 bases at J, with 14 bases in the middle. This CDR3 spans 15 amino acids. Germline V gene data show CDR1 as SEHNR and CDR2 as FQNEAQ (reference sequence). The CDR3 nucleotides read TGTGCCAGCAGCTTGCAGGGAAGTGGTGACTATGGCTACACCTTC. Protein product: CASSLQGSGDYGYTF.

This clonotype was found a few times. V usage is TRBV20-1 and J usage is TRBJ2-3; 13 nucleotides match TRBD2. With 3 bases clipped from V and 2 bases from J, the junction kept 5 bases outside the gene matches. Germline lookup yields CDR1 DFQATT and CDR2 SNEGSKA (reference sequence). CDR3 length: 16 amino acids. CDR3 DNA sequence: TGCAGTGCTAGCCCGGGACTAGCGGGAAACACAGATACGCAGTATTTT. Amino acid sequence: CSASPGLAGNTDTQYF.

This rearrangement joins TRBV24-1 to TRBJ2-6; no definite D call. Germline values: CDR1 KGHDR, CDR2 SFDVKD. The CDR3 is 15 amino acids. V gave up 4 bases and J gave up 0 bases, with 6 bases separating them. The CDR3 nucleotides are TGTGCCACCAGTGACCTGAGCTCTGGGGCCAACGTCCTGACTTTC. Translating gives CATSDLSSGANVLTF.

This clonotype showed up just a few times. The chain is built from TRBV7-2 and TRBJ1-2; D call uncertain. The CDR3 covers 12 residues. Trimming removed 2 bases at V and 4 bases at J, with 5 bases between. Germline V gene lookup returns CDR1 SGHTA and CDR2 FQGNSA. The CDR3 loop is CASSLQRYGYTF. As DNA, the CDR3 is TGTGCCAGCAGCTTACAACGCTATGGCTACACCTTC.

The chain uses TRBV7-3 and TRBJ2-3; possibly TRBD1 for D (5 bases). The length of the CDR3 is 15 residues. Germline V CDR1 and CDR2: SGHTA, FQGTGA. V was pared by 4 bases and J by 0 bases, with 11 bases between. The CDR3 protein is CASSSDQGSTDTQYF. The CDR3 nucleotides read TGTGCCAGCAGCTCAGACCAGGGTAGCACAGATACGCAGTATTTT.

This clonotype came up a few times. The chain combines TRBV12-3 or TRBV12-4 with TRBJ1-2; D might be TRBD1 (6 bases). V lost 6 bases and J lost 8, with 22 bases in between. The CDR3 has 15 amino acids. The chain's CDR3 is CASSKSSGTKKGYTF. Here the CDR3 DNA reads TGTGCCAGCAGCAAATCTTCCGGGACAAAAAAGGGCTACACCTTC.

The rearrangement joins TRBV7-3 to TRBJ2-7; TRBD1 might be the D (5 bases). CDR1 SGHTA and CDR2 FQGTGA come from the germline V gene. The CDR3 is made up of 13 amino acids. Trimming stripped 5 bases from V and 3 bases from J, with 11 bases between. The chain's CDR3 is CASSKDIHYEQYF. The CDR3 DNA is TGTGCCAGCAGCAAGGACATCCACTACGAGCAGTACTTC.

The gene calls are TRBV7-3 and TRBJ2-1, with 10 bases lining up with TRBD2. The CDR3 is made up of 15 amino acids. The V segment lost 6 bases and the J segment 4 bases; nucleotides outside the gene matches: 6. Germline CDR1 reads SGHTA; CDR2 reads FQGTGA. In nucleotides, the CDR3 is TGTGCCAGCAGTGGCACTAGCGGGAATTACAATGAGCAGTTCTTC. It translates to CASSGTSGNYNEQFF.

The chain carries TRBV7-8 and TRBJ1-3; TRBD1 is a possible D gene (5 bases). V was cut by 0 bases and J by 5 bases, with 17 bases left in between. The length of the CDR3 is 17 residues. Germline assignment: CDR1 SGHVS and CDR2 FQNEAQ. Written as DNA, the CDR3 is TGTGCCAGCAGCTTAGCGCGCGTTCAGGGAATTAGAAACACCATATATTTT. Translated: CASSLARVQGIRNTIYF.

The chain has TRBV6-5 and TRBJ1-4, with unresolved D. The CDR3 loop spans 15 amino acids. CDR1 and CDR2 (germline): MNHEY, SVGAGI. The V and J ends lost 2 bases and 0 bases respectively, with 7 bases between them. The CDR3 nucleotides read TGTGCCAGCAGTTACAATCCCTCAACTAATGAAAAACTGTTTTTT. Its translation: CASSYNPSTNEKLFF.

The chain joins TRBV2 to TRBJ2-2; no reliable D call. Germline V gives CDR1 SNHLY, CDR2 FYNNEI. CDR3 length: 14 amino acids. V was trimmed by 6 bases and J by 7 bases, leaving 15 bases between them. The CDR3: CASSQTEGNGELFF. CDR3 coding DNA: TGTGCCAGCAGCCAAACGGAAGGGAACGGGGAGCTGTTTTTT.

This clonotype was recorded only once. The V call is TRBV12-3 or TRBV12-4, the J call TRBJ2-1; no definite D call. V was trimmed by 2 bases and J by 0 bases, leaving 17 bases between them. The CDR3 is 18 amino acids. The CDR3 loop is CASSLTGGALSSYNEQFF. CDR3 nucleotide sequence: TGTGCCAGCAGTTTAACTGGTGGAGCGCTTAGCTCCTACAATGAGCAGTTCTTC.